This T cell receptor beta chain was retrieved from a study of regulatory T cells in long-lasting Graves disease. This CDR3 has 16 residues. CDR1 SGHTS and CDR2 YDEGEE come from the germline V gene. About this clonotype itself: The antigen is undetermined. A much more abundant neighbour one base away suggests this may be a read error.

The sample's time point: persistent/refractory GD, antithyroid drugs over 5 years with positive TRAb. Extracted RNA from PBMCs served as the source of the TCR library. Study results and limitations: Peripheral blood alone, not thyroid tissue, underwent study.

For TCR beta, libraries came from iRepertoire HTBI primers and Arm-PCR of CDR3 regions. TCRdb re-derived calls from the multiplex PCR reads in MiXCR, one entry per CDR3 protein. The sample has a few hundred thousand distinct CDR3 sequences, around 24% seen once. The material was peripheral blood mononuclear cells (PBMCs), obtained when the disease was refractory, from a patient treated with antithyroid drugs. This clonotype originated in a female donor with Graves disease. This rearrangement joins TRBV5-8 to TRBJ2-5, with D maybe TRBD1 (5 bases). CDR3 nucleotide sequence: TGTGCCACCAGCTTGGGGAATCGACAGACTCAAGAGACCCAGTACTTC. As protein: CATSLGNRQTQETQYF.